This entry concerns a single TCR beta chain. Its antigen remains undetermined. Base qualities are not recorded, but no much larger clone differs from it by a single base. The sample originates from a study of blood T cell repertoires in COVID-19 (dated by TCRdb to 2020 to 2022). Looking at the study overall: Samples from collaborators originated in the United States, Italy and Spain and spanned both the acute and convalescent phases of COVID-19. The material from the prospective study consisted of cDNA or gDNA derived from T cells, B-cell-depleted T cells, or PBMCs. Subjects who had been exposed to COVID-19, were actively infected with it, or had recovered from it provided the deeply sampled blood TCRbeta repertoires that made up the dataset. The repertoires were released in a freely available public database meant as a resource for research on the immune response to SARS-CoV-2. The samples were drawn from the first 160 participants of the ongoing ImmuneRACE study and from some 1,300 subjects provided by 6 global collaborators. The sample metadata nearly always contained a de-identified subject ID, COVID-19 status, age in years and sex. Where HLA class I and class II types were available, the types were taken from metadata supplied by the sample provider, not from assay-based typing.

Looking up the germline V gene (reference sequence) yields CDR1 SEHNR and CDR2 FQNEAQ. Trimming takes 6 bases off V and 5 bases off J; junction bases not matched to a gene: 10. The CDR3 starts with the cysteine, ends with the phenylalanine, and has 16 residues. Only CDR3 DNA is held: 48 bases, read in frame from base 1. The immunoSEQ Assay, a bias-controlled multiplex PCR, was used to amplify TCRbeta CDR3 regions from genomic DNA. The study's own analysis went as follows. Within the assay, amplification of reference gene primers was used to estimate how many nucleated cells each sample contained. Sequence reads were collapsed and filtered to measure the absolute abundance of every unique TCRbeta CDR3 rearrangement. Productive Simpson clonality was computed per sample as the square root of Simpson's diversity index over productive rearrangements. TCRdb carries this immuneACCESS record with in-frame sequences only. Its versions omit some clonotypes, under half of them owing to an unresolved V gene in the studies checked, with the rest unexplained. V and J calls and clone size are as listed in that table; D and trimming were resolved from the DNA. Here the sample has about 270,000 clones; around 86% occur a single time. The biggest ten clones account for approximately 10% of the sample.

Whole blood was collected in K2EDTA tubes by collaborating institutions according to the institutions' own protocols. For TCRbeta analysis, collaborators shipped samples in one of three forms: frozen whole blood, isolated PBMCs, or DNA extracted from either of those sample types. What the study reported, not specific to this receptor: The quantity of clinical and demographic metadata differed by source and by participant and was supplied without curation.

The chain links TRBV7-9 with TRBJ1-6; the junction holds 7 bases that match TRBD1. Material: peripheral blood. The receptor was derived from a man between 40 and 49 years old with active or convalescent COVID-19. The encoded CDR3 is CASRPNSGTDNSPLHF. DNA sequence: TGTGCCAGCAGGCCTAACTCAGGGACAGATAATTCACCCCTCCACTTT.